The 21 T cell receptor beta chains in this list originate from one sample, sequenced in a study of blood T cell repertoires in COVID-19. Sequencing was performed with immunoSEQ multiplex PCR; in TCRdb, only in-frame clones are kept and a portion is missing. Of about 360,000 clones in the sample, about 87% were seen once. The source material was PBMCs or T cells enriched from blood (not recorded which). These receptors originate from a young man who had recovered from COVID-19.

The gene calls are TRBV6-1 and TRBJ1-6; no reliable D call. The germline CDR1 and CDR2 sequences are MNHNS and SASEGT. This CDR3 comprises 15 residues. V was trimmed by 2 bases and J by 7 bases, leaving 12 bases between them. CDR3 DNA sequence: TGTGCCAGCAGTGAATACACCGGCGGGAATTCACCCCTCCACTTT. Protein product: CASSEYTGGNSPLHF.

This chain connects TRBV13 to TRBJ1-2; 7 nucleotides align to TRBD1. This CDR3 contains 14 residues. V lost 5 bases and J lost 3; bases outside the gene matches: 6. Germline V gene data show CDR1 as PRHDT and CDR2 as FYEKMQ (reference sequence). The CDR3 DNA reads TGTGCCAGCAGCCCAGAGACAGGGTACTATGGCTACACCTTC. This translates into CASSPETGYYGYTF.

This chain connects TRBV18 to TRBJ1-1, with a tentative D call TRBD1 (5 bases). Trimming pared 3 bases from V and 4 bases from J, leaving 15 bases between. The CDR3 has 15 amino acids. Germline V gene lookup returns CDR1 KGHSH and CDR2 LQKENI. CDR3 residues: CASSPISGIGTEAFF. CDR3 DNA sequence: TGTGCCAGCTCACCTATTTCAGGGATTGGCACTGAAGCTTTCTTT.

The CDR3 DNA reads as TGTGCCAGCAGCCGGACAGCTTCACCCCTCCACTTT. Amino acid sequence: CASSRTASPLHF. This rearrangement joins TRBV6-5 to TRBJ1-6; tentative D call: TRBD1 (6 bases). V was shortened by 6 bases and J by 9 bases, with 9 bases between the two germline ends. Germline V lookup: CDR1 MNHEY, CDR2 SVGAGI. This CDR3 spans 12 amino acids.

This clone was found many times. V is TRBV5-1 and J is TRBJ2-7; tentative D call: TRBD1 (6 bases). The V and J ends lost 7 bases and 4 bases respectively, with 21 bases between them. Germline-derived CDR1 and CDR2 are SGHRS and YFSETQ. CDR3 length: 15 residues. CDR3 in amino acids: CASRLDSYTGYEQYF. The CDR3 nucleotides are TGCGCCAGCCGCCTCGATTCATATACAGGGTACGAGCAGTACTTC.

This sequence joins TRBV11-2 and TRBJ2-5; D uncertain. The germline V gene has CDR1 SGHAT and CDR2 FQNNGV. V lost 0 bases, J lost 7 bases, and 9 bases lay in between. The CDR3 is 13 amino acids. CDR3: CASSLDYEVTQYF. CDR3 DNA sequence: TGTGCCAGCAGCTTAGACTACGAAGTGACCCAGTACTTC.

The CDR3 sequence is CASSLVDSDIQYF. The CDR3 DNA reads as TGTGCCAGCAGCTTGGTGGACAGCGACATTCAGTACTTC. V and J are TRBV5-6 and TRBJ2-4, with D tentatively TRBD1 (6 bases). CDR1 and CDR2 (germline): SGHDT, YYEEEE. The CDR3 sequence is 13 residues long. V was trimmed by 0 bases and J by 8 bases, leaving 9 bases between them.

This chain links TRBV28 with TRBJ1-2, with D perhaps matching TRBD1 (6 bases). The CDR3 runs to 15 residues. Germline V lookup: CDR1 MDHEN, CDR2 SYDVKM. Trimming removed 5 bases from V and 4 bases from J, with 17 bases in between. The CDR3 here is CASSTADGRGYGYTF. The DNA for the CDR3 is TGTGCCAGCAGTACAGCCGATGGCAGGGGCTATGGCTACACCTTC.

V is TRBV6-2 or TRBV6-3 and J is TRBJ2-7, with TRBD1 matching over 9 bases. The ends lost 2 bases at V and 5 bases at J; junction bases unmatched: 7. The V gene's germline CDR1 is MNHEY and CDR2 SVGEGT. This CDR3 is built from 15 residues. The CDR3 region is CASSYPPGQGNEQYF. The CDR3 DNA reads TGTGCCAGCAGTTACCCCCCGGGACAGGGTAACGAGCAGTACTTC.

At least ten counts were recorded for this clone. The rearrangement joins TRBV10-1 to TRBJ1-6; TRBD1 aligns across 8 bases. Germline V CDR1 and CDR2: WNHNN, SYGVQD (reference sequence). After removal of 5 bases from V and 10 bases from J, the junction contained 4 bases not matched to a gene. This CDR3 is 13 amino acids long. The DNA for the CDR3 is TGCGCCAGCAGTTTGGACAGGGACTCACCCCTCCACTTT. Amino acids: CASSLDRDSPLHF.

The rearrangement links TRBV7-8 to TRBJ2-1, with 7 bases lining up with TRBD2. This CDR3 contains 16 residues. V shed 1 base, J shed 4 bases, and the junction held 7 bases outside the gene matches. Looked up from germline, CDR1 is SGHVS and CDR2 is FQNEAQ. The CDR3, as DNA: TGTGCCAGCAGCTTAGGGGCTAGCGGAGTATACAATGAGCAGTTCTTC. Its protein product is CASSLGASGVYNEQFF.

The chain joins TRBV6-5 to TRBJ2-5, with 9 bases aligning to TRBD1. J gave up 2 bases and V 3 bases, and 7 bases lay outside the gene matches. The CDR3 contains 16 residues. CDR1 and CDR2 from the germline V gene are MNHEY and SVGAGI. CDR3 amino acids: CASSYGTGPLQETQYF. CDR3 DNA: TGTGCCAGCAGTTATGGGACAGGGCCCCTACAAGAGACCCAGTACTTC.

There are a few counts of this clone. The chain is built from TRBV10-3 and TRBJ1-2; no reliable D call. In germline, CDR1 is ENHRY, CDR2 SYGVKD. The V end lost 6 bases, the J end lost 3 bases, and 8 bases lay between the germline ends. The CDR3 has 12 residues. CDR3 residues: CAIRQGDYGYTF. CDR3 sequence (DNA): TGTGCCATCAGGCAAGGAGACTATGGCTACACCTTC.

CDR3 in amino acids: CASSQGGGTLQYF. DNA of the CDR3: TGTGCCAGCAGCCAAGGTGGCGGGACTTTGCAGTATTTT. This chain connects TRBV7-3 to TRBJ2-3; D possibly corresponds to TRBD2 (6 bases). The V gene's germline CDR1 is SGHTA and CDR2 FQGTGA. The V end was cut by 5 bases, the J end by 11 bases, with 17 bases between. The CDR3 has 13 residues.

The chain carries TRBV27 and TRBJ2-2; possible D gene TRBD1, 6 bases. The CDR3 is 16 residues long. The germline V and J ends were trimmed by 4 bases and 1 base, with 13 bases remaining between them. Germline V lookup: CDR1 MNHEY, CDR2 SMNVEV (reference sequence). CDR3 region: CASSWLRTENTGELFF. The CDR3 DNA reads as TGTGCCAGCAGTTGGCTGAGGACAGAGAACACCGGGGAGCTGTTTTTT.

This clone was found a few times. CDR3 protein: CASSSTGAGDTQYF. As DNA, the CDR3 is TGTGCCAGCTCATCCACAGGGGCCGGTGATACGCAGTATTTT. V gene TRBV18 combines with J gene TRBJ2-3, with TRBD1 matching over 7 bases. The CDR3 consists of 14 residues. Germline V gives CDR1 KGHSH, CDR2 LQKENI. V was clipped by 5 bases and J by 6 bases; unmatched bases: 8.

This chain joins TRBV6-2 or TRBV6-3 and TRBJ2-1; 8 positions match TRBD2. Unmatched junction bases numbered 3, after V lost 4 bases and J lost 10 bases. The CDR3 spans 12 residues. The germline gives CDR1 MNHEY, CDR2 SVGEGT. The CDR3 DNA sequence: TGTGCCAGCAGTTCACTAGCGGTAGAGCAGTTCTTC. This translates into CASSSLAVEQFF.

This chain uses TRBV7-9 with TRBJ1-1; possibly TRBD1 for D (6 bases). The germline gives CDR1 SEHNR, CDR2 FQNEAQ (reference sequence). The CDR3 is made up of 11 amino acids. CDR3 amino acids: CQGQSNTEAFF. CDR3 nucleotides: TGTCAAGGACAGTCCAACACTGAAGCTTTCTTT. Variable domain in full (rest from reference TRBV7-9 and TRBJ1-1): DTGVSQNPRHKITKRGQNVTFRCDPISEHNRLYWYRQTLGQGPEFLTYFQNEAQLEKSRLLSDRFSAERPKGSFSTLEIQRTEQGDSAMYLCQGQSNTEAFFGQGTRLTVV.

The J gene is TRBJ1-2, the V gene TRBV30, with D tentatively TRBD1 (5 bases). Germline assignment: CDR1 GTSNPN and CDR2 SVGIG (reference sequence). The CDR3 extends over 10 amino acids. CDR3 DNA: TGTGCATGCAGGGCGGATGGCTACACCTTC. This codes for CACRADGYTF. The variable domain in full, completed from reference TRBV30 and TRBJ1-2, reads SQTIHQWPATLVQPVGSPLSLECTVEGTSNPNLYWYRQAAGRGLQLLFYSVGIGQISSEVPQNLSASRPQDRQFILSSKKLLLSDSGFYLCACRADGYTFGSGTRLTVV.

This chain joins TRBV10-3 and TRBJ2-3; 9 nucleotides agree with TRBD1. Trimming cost V 6 bases and J 0 bases; bases outside gene matches: 7. Germline CDR1 and CDR2: ENHRY and SYGVKD. CDR3 size: 16 residues. The CDR3 bases are TGTGCCATCAGAGCCCGACAGGGGGAGAGCACAGATACGCAGTATTTT. It encodes CAIRARQGESTDTQYF.

This sequence joins TRBV7-9 and TRBJ1-2, with D possibly matching TRBD1 (6 bases). Germline V gene sequence: CDR1 SEHNR, CDR2 FQNEAQ (reference sequence). The CDR3 contains 13 residues. Trimming cost V 2 bases and J 6 bases, with 10 bases left between them. CDR3 sequence reads: CASSLPGADGYTF. Written as DNA, the CDR3 is TGTGCCAGCAGCTTACCAGGGGCGGATGGCTACACCTTC. Looking up the rest from reference TRBV7-9 and TRBJ1-2 gives the full variable domain: DTGVSQNPRHKITKRGQNVTFRCDPISEHNRLYWYRQTLGQGPEFLTYFQNEAQLEKSRLLSDRFSAERPKGSFSTLEIQRTEQGDSAMYLCASSLPGADGYTFGSGTRLTVV.